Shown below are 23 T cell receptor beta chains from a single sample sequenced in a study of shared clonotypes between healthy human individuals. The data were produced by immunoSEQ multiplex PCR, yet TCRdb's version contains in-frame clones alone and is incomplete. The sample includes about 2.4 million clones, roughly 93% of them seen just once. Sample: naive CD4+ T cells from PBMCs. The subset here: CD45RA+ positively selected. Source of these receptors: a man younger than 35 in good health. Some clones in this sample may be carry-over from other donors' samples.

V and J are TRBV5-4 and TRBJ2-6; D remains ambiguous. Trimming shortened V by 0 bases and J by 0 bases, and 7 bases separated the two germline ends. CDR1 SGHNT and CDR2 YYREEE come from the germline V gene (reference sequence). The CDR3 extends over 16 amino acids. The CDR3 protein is CASSLARHSGANVLTF. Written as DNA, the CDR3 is TGTGCCAGCAGCTTGGCCCGGCACTCTGGGGCCAACGTCCTGACTTTC.

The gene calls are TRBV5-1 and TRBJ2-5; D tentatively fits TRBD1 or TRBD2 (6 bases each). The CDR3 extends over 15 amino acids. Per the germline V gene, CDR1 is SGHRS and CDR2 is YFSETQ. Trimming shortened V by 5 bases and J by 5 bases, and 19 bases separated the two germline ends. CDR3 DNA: TGCGCCAGCAGTAGTAGGGGGGAGCCGAGGGAGACCCAGTACTTC. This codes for CASSSRGEPRETQYF.

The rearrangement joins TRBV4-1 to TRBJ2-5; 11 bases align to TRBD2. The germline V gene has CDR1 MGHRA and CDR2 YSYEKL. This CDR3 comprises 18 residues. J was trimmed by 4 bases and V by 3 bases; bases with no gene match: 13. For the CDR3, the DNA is TGCGCCAGCAGCCATACTGTTTTGGGGCTAGCGGGAGGAGAGACCCAGTACTTC. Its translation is CASSHTVLGLAGGETQYF.

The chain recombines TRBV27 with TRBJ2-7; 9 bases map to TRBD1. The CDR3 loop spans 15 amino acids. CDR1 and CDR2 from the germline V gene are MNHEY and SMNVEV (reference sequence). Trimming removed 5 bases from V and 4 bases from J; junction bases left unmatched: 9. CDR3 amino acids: CASSTPTGGYYEQYF. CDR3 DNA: TGTGCCAGCAGTACACCGACAGGGGGGTATTACGAGCAGTACTTC.

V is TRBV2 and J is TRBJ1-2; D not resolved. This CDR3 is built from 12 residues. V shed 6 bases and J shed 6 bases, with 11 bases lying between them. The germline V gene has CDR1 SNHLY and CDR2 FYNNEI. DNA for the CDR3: TGTGCCAGCAGGGGCCTTTTTGATGGCTACACCTTC. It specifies CASRGLFDGYTF.

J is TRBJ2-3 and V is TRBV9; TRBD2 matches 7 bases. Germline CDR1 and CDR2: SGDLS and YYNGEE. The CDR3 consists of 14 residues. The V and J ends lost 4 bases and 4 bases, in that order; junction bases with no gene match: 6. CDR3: CASSTRLAADTQYF. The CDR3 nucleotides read TGTGCCAGCAGCACCCGACTAGCTGCAGATACGCAGTATTTT.

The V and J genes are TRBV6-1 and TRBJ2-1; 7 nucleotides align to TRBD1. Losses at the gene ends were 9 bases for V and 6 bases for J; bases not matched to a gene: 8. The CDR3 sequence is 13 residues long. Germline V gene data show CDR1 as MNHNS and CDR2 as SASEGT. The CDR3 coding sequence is TGTGCCAGTCGGCCGGGACAGCTCAATGAGCAGTTCTTC. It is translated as CASRPGQLNEQFF.

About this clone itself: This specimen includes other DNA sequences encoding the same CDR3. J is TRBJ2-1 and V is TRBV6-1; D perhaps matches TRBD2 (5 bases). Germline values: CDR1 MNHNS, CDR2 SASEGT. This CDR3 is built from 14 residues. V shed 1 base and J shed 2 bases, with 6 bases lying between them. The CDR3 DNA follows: TGTGCCAGCAGTGAAGGGGGAGCCTACAATGAGCAGTTCTTC. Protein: CASSEGGAYNEQFF.

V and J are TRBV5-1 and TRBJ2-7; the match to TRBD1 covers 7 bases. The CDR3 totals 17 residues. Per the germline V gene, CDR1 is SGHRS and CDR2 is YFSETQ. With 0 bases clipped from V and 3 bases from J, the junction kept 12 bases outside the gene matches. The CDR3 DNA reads TGCGCCAGCAGCTTGGCGTCACTAGGACAGGTCCTCTACGAGCAGTACTTC. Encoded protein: CASSLASLGQVLYEQYF. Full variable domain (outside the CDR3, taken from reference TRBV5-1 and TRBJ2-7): KAGVTQTPRYLIKTRGQQVTLSCSPISGHRSVSWYQQTPGQGLQFLFEYFSETQRNKGNFPGRFSGRQFSNSRSEMNVSTLELGDSALYLCASSLASLGQVLYEQYFGPGTRLTVT.

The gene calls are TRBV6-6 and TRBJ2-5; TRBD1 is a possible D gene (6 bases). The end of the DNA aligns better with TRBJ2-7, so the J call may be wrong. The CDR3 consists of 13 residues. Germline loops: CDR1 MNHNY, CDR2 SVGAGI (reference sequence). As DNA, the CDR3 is TGTGCCAGTGTGGACAGTACATCCTACGAGCAGTACTTC. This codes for CASVDSTSYEQYF.

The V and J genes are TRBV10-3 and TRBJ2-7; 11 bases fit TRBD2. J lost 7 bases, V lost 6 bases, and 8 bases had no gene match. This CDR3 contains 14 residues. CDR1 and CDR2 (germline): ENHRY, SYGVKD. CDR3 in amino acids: CAIRGTSGGFEQYF. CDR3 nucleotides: TGTGCCATCAGGGGGACTAGCGGAGGCTTTGAGCAGTACTTC.

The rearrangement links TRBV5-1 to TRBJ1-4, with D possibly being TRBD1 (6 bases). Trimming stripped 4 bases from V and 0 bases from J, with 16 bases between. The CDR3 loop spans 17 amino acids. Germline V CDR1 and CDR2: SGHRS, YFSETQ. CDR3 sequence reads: CASSPDGWTATNEKLFF. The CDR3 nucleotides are TGCGCCAGCAGCCCGGACGGATGGACAGCAACTAATGAAAAACTGTTTTTT.

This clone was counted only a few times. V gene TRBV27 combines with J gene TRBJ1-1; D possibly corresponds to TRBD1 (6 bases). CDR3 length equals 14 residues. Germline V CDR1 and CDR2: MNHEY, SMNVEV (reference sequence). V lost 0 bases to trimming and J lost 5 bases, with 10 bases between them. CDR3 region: CASSLSWGRTEAFF. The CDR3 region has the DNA TGTGCCAGCAGTTTATCGTGGGGGCGGACTGAAGCTTTCTTT.

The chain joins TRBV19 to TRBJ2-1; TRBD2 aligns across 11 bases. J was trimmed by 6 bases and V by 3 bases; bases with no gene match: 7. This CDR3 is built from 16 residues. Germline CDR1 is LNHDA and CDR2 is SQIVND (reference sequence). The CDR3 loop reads CASSMIGLAGGNEQFF. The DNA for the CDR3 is TGTGCCAGTAGTATGATAGGGCTAGCGGGAGGCAATGAGCAGTTCTTC.

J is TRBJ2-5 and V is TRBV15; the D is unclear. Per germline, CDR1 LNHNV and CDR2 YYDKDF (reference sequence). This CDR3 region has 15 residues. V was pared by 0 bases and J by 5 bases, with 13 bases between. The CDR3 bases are TGTGCCACCAGCAGAGATCCCAGGATGGGGGAGACCCAGTACTTC. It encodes CATSRDPRMGETQYF.

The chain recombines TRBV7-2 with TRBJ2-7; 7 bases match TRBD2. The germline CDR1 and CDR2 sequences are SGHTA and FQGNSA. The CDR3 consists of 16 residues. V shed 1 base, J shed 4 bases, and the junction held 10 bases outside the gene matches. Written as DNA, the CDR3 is TGTGCCAGCAGCTTAGTTGCGGGAGTAATAATTTACGAGCAGTACTTC. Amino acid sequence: CASSLVAGVIIYEQYF.

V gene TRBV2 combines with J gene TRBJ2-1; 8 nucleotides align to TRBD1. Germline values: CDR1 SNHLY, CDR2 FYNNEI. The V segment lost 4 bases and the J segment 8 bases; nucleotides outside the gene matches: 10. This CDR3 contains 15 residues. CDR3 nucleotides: TGTGCCAGCAGTGGAGAGGACAGGGTGGGCCATGAGCAGTTCTTC. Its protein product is CASSGEDRVGHEQFF.

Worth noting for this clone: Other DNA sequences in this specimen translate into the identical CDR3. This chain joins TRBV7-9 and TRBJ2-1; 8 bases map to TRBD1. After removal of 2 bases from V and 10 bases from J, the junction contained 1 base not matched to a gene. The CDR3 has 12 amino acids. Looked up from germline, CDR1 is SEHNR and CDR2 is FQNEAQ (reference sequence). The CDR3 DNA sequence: TGTGCCAGCAGCTTAACAGGGGGGGAGCAGTTCTTC. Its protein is CASSLTGGEQFF.

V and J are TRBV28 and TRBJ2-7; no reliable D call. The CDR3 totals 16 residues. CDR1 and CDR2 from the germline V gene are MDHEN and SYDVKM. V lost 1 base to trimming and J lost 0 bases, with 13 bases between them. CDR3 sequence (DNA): TGTGCCAGCAGTTTATCTTGGTGGGGTACCTCCTACGAGCAGTACTTC. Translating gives CASSLSWWGTSYEQYF. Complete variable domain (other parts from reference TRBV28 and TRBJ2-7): DVKVTQSSRYLVKRTGEKVFLECVQDMDHENMFWYRQDPGLGLRLIYFSYDVKMKEKGDIPEGYSVSREKKERFSLILESASTNQTSMYLCASSLSWWGTSYEQYFGPGTRLTVT.

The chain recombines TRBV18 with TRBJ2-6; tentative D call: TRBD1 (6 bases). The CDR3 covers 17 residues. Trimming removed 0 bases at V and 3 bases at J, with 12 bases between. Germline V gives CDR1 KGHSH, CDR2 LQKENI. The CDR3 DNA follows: TGTGCCAGCTCACCACCTAACAGGGAGATTGGGGCCAACGTCCTGACTTTC. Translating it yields CASSPPNREIGANVLTF.

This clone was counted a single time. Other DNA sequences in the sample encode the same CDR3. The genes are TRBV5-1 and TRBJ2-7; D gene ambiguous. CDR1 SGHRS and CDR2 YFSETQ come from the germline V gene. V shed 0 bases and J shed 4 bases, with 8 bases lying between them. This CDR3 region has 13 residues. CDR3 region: CASSLGFGYEQYF. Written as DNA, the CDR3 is TGCGCCAGCAGCTTGGGGTTCGGGTACGAGCAGTACTTC.

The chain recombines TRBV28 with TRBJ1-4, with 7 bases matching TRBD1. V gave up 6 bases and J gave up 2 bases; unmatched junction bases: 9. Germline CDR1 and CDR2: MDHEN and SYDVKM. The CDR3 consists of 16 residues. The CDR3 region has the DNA TGTGCCAGCAGCCCAGGGGGGACAGTTACTAATGAAAAACTGTTTTTT. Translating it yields CASSPGGTVTNEKLFF.

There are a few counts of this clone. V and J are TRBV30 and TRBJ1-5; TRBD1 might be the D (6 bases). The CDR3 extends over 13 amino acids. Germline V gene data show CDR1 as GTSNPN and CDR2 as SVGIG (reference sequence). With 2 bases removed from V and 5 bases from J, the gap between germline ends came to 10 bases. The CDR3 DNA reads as TGTGCCTGGAGTACAGGGTTCGATCAGCCCCAGCATTTT. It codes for CAWSTGFDQPQHF. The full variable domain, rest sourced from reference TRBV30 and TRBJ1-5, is SQTIHQWPATLVQPVGSPLSLECTVEGTSNPNLYWYRQAAGRGLQLLFYSVGIGQISSEVPQNLSASRPQDRQFILSSKKLLLSDSGFYLCAWSTGFDQPQHFGDGTRLSIL.